Listed below are T cell receptor beta chains from one sample, sequenced in a study of identifying expanded T cells in peripheral blood. Data came from immunoSEQ multiplex PCR; TCRdb stores just in-frame clones and leaves some out. This sample has tens of thousands of clones, with about 88% found just once. Material: blood. All receptors derive from a person between 18 and 75 years old in good health. The CDR3 runs from the conserved cysteine through the conserved F or W. Fields, in order: clone size, V gene, J gene, D gene, CDR3 DNA, CDR3 protein. The D gene is left open where the match is weak. Clone size, where shown, is once, few, many, or a class for clones that have expanded.

size: NA; V: TRBV5-1; J: TRBJ2-3; D: NA; DNA: TGCGCCAGCAGTGAAGGAGCGGGCCTAGGCACAGATACGCAGTATTTT; CDR3: CASSEGAGLGTDTQYF
size: NA; V: TRBV11-3; J: TRBJ1-6; D: NA; DNA: TGTGCCAGCAGCTTAGATCCGGCAGGGGAGAGCTCCTATAATTCACCCCTCCACTTT; CDR3: CASSLDPAGESSYNSPLHF
size: NA; V: TRBV7-2; J: TRBJ2-5; D: NA; DNA: TGTGCCAGCAGCTTAGTATCCCGACAGATACAAGAGACCCAGTACTTC; CDR3: CASSLVSRQIQETQYF
size: NA; V: TRBV6-5; J: TRBJ1-1; D: NA; DNA: TGTGCCAGCAGTTACCAGGCAGGGGCGAACACTGAAGCTTTCTTT; CDR3: CASSYQAGANTEAFF
size: NA; V: TRBV10-3; J: TRBJ1-1; D: TRBD1; DNA: TGTGCCATCAGTATAGGACAGGATAATATGAATGCTTTCTTT; CDR3: CAISIGQDNMNAFF
size: NA; V: TRBV5-5; J: TRBJ2-3; D: TRBD1; DNA: TGTGCCAGCAGCTTGGGGTGGGACAGGGGGCAAGCAGATACGCAGTATTTT; CDR3: CASSLGWDRGQADTQYF
size: NA; V: TRBV5-8; J: TRBJ2-5; D: TRBD1; DNA: TGTGCCACAAGGATAAGGGGGCGCGTGGGAGAGACCCAGTACTTC; CDR3: CATRIRGRVGETQYF
size: NA; V: TRBV7-2; J: TRBJ2-3; D: NA; DNA: TGTGCCAGCAGCTCCCCTGGCACAGATACGCAGTATTTT; CDR3: CASSSPGTDTQYF
size: NA; V: TRBV28; J: TRBJ2-1; D: TRBD2; DNA: TGTGCCAGCAAGACTAGCGGGGATCACAATGAGCAGTTCTTC; CDR3: CASKTSGDHNEQFF
size: NA; V: TRBV7-9; J: TRBJ2-1; D: NA; DNA: TGTGCCAGCCTCAGGGGCAGTGAGCAGTTCTTC; CDR3: CASLRGSEQFF
size: NA; V: TRBV29-1; J: TRBJ2-1; D: NA; DNA: TGCAGCGCCAAAAACCGGGACACCTACAATGAGCAGTTCTTC; CDR3: CSAKNRDTYNEQFF
size: NA; V: TRBV19; J: TRBJ1-6; D: TRBD1; DNA: TGTGCCAGTAGTACTGGACAGGTCGCCTTCAATTCACCCCTCCACTTT; CDR3: CASSTGQVAFNSPLHF
size: NA; V: TRBV10-3; J: TRBJ1-1; D: NA; DNA: TGTGCCATCAGTTTCGGGATTCCGGGGTCCACTGAAGCTTTCTTT; CDR3: CAISFGIPGSTEAFF
size: NA; V: TRBV2; J: TRBJ1-5; D: NA; DNA: TGTGCCAGCAGTCTGACAGGAGGTGTGGGTCAGCCCCAGCATTTT; CDR3: CASSLTGGVGQPQHF
size: NA; V: TRBV7-3; J: TRBJ2-6; D: NA; DNA: TGTGCCAGCAGCGGCATTTGCTTACAAAGTCGGGCCAACGTCCTGACTTTC; CDR3: CASSGICLQSRANVLTF
size: NA; V: TRBV15; J: TRBJ2-7; D: NA; DNA: TGTGCCACCAGCAGAGAAAGGGTCTCCTACGAGCAGTACTTC; CDR3: CATSRERVSYEQYF
size: NA; V: TRBV5-1; J: TRBJ1-2; D: NA; DNA: TGCGCCAGCAGCTTACCATTGGGGGGCTCGGATGGCTACACCTTC; CDR3: CASSLPLGGSDGYTF
size: NA; V: TRBV19; J: TRBJ1-5; D: TRBD1; DNA: TGTGCCACCTCCCTCGGGACAGCTAATCAGCCCCAGCATTTT; CDR3: CATSLGTANQPQHF
size: NA; V: TRBV13; J: TRBJ2-2; D: NA; DNA: TGTGCCAGCAGGCCAGACATGCCTACCGGGGAGCTGTTTTTT; CDR3: CASRPDMPTGELFF
size: NA; V: TRBV4-1; J: TRBJ2-7; D: TRBD1; DNA: TGCGCCAGCAGTTACGGGCCGGGACAGGGTCCCTACGAGCAGTACTTC; CDR3: CASSYGPGQGPYEQYF
size: NA; V: TRBV6-5; J: TRBJ1-5; D: NA; DNA: TGTGCCAGCAGCCCCTTGGGGGGACAGCCCCAGCATTTT; CDR3: CASSPLGGQPQHF
size: NA; V: TRBV11-2; J: TRBJ1-2; D: NA; DNA: TGTGCCAGCAGCTCCTTCGACGGAAACTATGGCTACACCTTC; CDR3: CASSSFDGNYGYTF
size: many; V: TRBV2; J: TRBJ1-5; D: NA; DNA: TGTGCCAGCAGTGGCGACATCAATCAGCCCCAGCATTTT; CDR3: CASSGDINQPQHF
size: once; V: TRBV5-6; J: TRBJ1-1; D: NA; DNA: TGTGCCAGCAGCTTGACATGGGGGACTGAAGCTTTCTTT; CDR3: CASSLTWGTEAFF
size: NA; V: TRBV6-6; J: TRBJ2-3; D: TRBD2; DNA: TGTGCCAGCAGTTACTTGGGGAGGGGAGATACGCAGTATTTT; CDR3: CASSYLGRGDTQYF
size: NA; V: TRBV6-5; J: TRBJ2-2; D: NA; DNA: TGTGCCAGCACCACCACCGGGGAGCTGTTTTTT; CDR3: CASTTTGELFF
size: NA; V: TRBV6-1; J: TRBJ1-6; D: NA; DNA: TGTGCCAGCAGTGAAGGTATCTCCTATAATTCACCCCTCCACTTT; CDR3: CASSEGISYNSPLHF
size: NA; V: TRBV6-6; J: TRBJ2-5; D: NA; DNA: TGTGCCAGCACCAAACCTACAGGAGAGACCCAGTACTTC; CDR3: CASTKPTGETQYF
size: NA; V: TRBV7-8; J: TRBJ1-1; D: NA; DNA: TGTGCCAGCAGCTTACGAGAACACACTGAAGCTTTCTTT; CDR3: CASSLREHTEAFF
size: NA; V: TRBV7-8; J: TRBJ1-5; D: TRBD1; DNA: TGTGCCAGCAGCTTGGCGCTCCGGACAGGGCTAAATCAGCCCCAGCATTTT; CDR3: CASSLALRTGLNQPQHF
size: NA; V: TRBV30; J: TRBJ1-2; D: NA; DNA: TGTGCCTGGACCCAAGGAGGTCGCCTCTATGGCTACACCTTC; CDR3: CAWTQGGRLYGYTF
size: NA; V: TRBV13; J: TRBJ2-5; D: TRBD2; DNA: TGTGCCAGCAGCTTGATCTTAGTAGCGGGGAGCTCCCAAGAGACCCAGTACTTC; CDR3: CASSLILVAGSSQETQYF
size: once; V: TRBV5-6; J: TRBJ2-5; D: NA; DNA: TGTGCCAGCAGCTCTATCGGGACCGGGCAAGAGACCCAGTACTTC; CDR3: CASSSIGTGQETQYF
size: NA; V: TRBV5-6; J: TRBJ1-2; D: NA; DNA: TGTGCCAGCAGCTGGGAGGACCGACTCTATGGCTACACCTTC; CDR3: CASSWEDRLYGYTF
size: NA; V: TRBV5-5; J: TRBJ1-5; D: TRBD1; DNA: TGTGCCAGCAGCTTCGCTTGGACAGGGGTAGGCAATCAGCCCCAGCATTTT; CDR3: CASSFAWTGVGNQPQHF
size: NA; V: TRBV4-2; J: TRBJ2-1; D: NA; DNA: TGTGCCAGCAGCCAAGAGAATAGGGCGGACAATGAGCAGTTCTTC; CDR3: CASSQENRADNEQFF
size: NA; V: TRBV19; J: TRBJ2-1; D: NA; DNA: TGTGCCAGTAGTTCCCGATCCCCTGGGCAGTTCTTC; CDR3: CASSSRSPGQFF
size: few; V: TRBV20-1; J: TRBJ1-2; D: NA; DNA: TGCAGTGCTAGAGACTCACGTGGCTACACCTTC; CDR3: CSARDSRGYTF
size: NA; V: TRBV7-2; J: TRBJ2-5; D: NA; DNA: TGTGCCAGCAGCCCAGGGCGTAGAGAGACCCAGTACTTC; CDR3: CASSPGRRETQYF
size: NA; V: TRBV5-4; J: TRBJ1-3; D: TRBD1; DNA: TGTGCCAGCAGCTTGGCGTCAGGGGGCGAGGCTGGAAACACCATATATTTT; CDR3: CASSLASGGEAGNTIYF
size: NA; V: TRBV6-4; J: TRBJ1-5; D: NA; DNA: TGTGCCAGCAGGTTGTATCCGAATAGCAATCAGCCCCAGCATTTT; CDR3: CASRLYPNSNQPQHF
size: NA; V: TRBV18; J: TRBJ1-2; D: TRBD1; DNA: TGTGCCAGCTCACCACCGGAGACAGGGGGGAACTATGGCTACACCTTC; CDR3: CASSPPETGGNYGYTF
size: once; V: TRBV11-3; J: TRBJ2-7; D: NA; DNA: TGTGCCAGCAGCTTAGGGCAGAACGAGCAGTACTTC; CDR3: CASSLGQNEQYF
size: NA; V: TRBV6-1; J: TRBJ1-3; D: NA; DNA: TGTGCCAGCAGTGGGCCGGGAAACACCATATATTTT; CDR3: CASSGPGNTIYF
size: NA; V: TRBV18; J: TRBJ1-2; D: NA; DNA: TGTGCCAGCTCACAAGGAGGGGGCTATGGCTACACCTTC; CDR3: CASSQGGGYGYTF
size: NA; V: TRBV29-1; J: TRBJ1-1; D: TRBD1; DNA: TGCAGCGTTTATCCGGGACAGGGGAAGAACACTGAAGCTTTCTTT; CDR3: CSVYPGQGKNTEAFF
size: NA; V: TRBV18; J: TRBJ2-7; D: TRBD2; DNA: TGTGCCAGCTCACGAAGTAGCGGGGCGCACTACGAGCAGTACTTC; CDR3: CASSRSSGAHYEQYF
size: NA; V: TRBV27; J: TRBJ2-3; D: NA; DNA: TGTGCCAGCAGTTCTCGGGGCACAGATACGCAGTATTTT; CDR3: CASSSRGTDTQYF
size: NA; V: TRBV7-7; J: TRBJ2-5; D: TRBD2; DNA: TGTGCCAGCAGCATCGGACTAGCGGGGGGACAAGAGACCCAGTACTTC; CDR3: CASSIGLAGGQETQYF
size: NA; V: TRBV7-8; J: TRBJ2-1; D: NA; DNA: TGTGCCAGCAGCCCCCAACTAGCAAGCAATGAGCAGTTCTTC; CDR3: CASSPQLASNEQFF
size: NA; V: TRBV11-2; J: TRBJ2-7; D: NA; DNA: TGTGCCAGCAGCTTAGATATCGGGGACATGACCTACGAGCAGTACTTC; CDR3: CASSLDIGDMTYEQYF